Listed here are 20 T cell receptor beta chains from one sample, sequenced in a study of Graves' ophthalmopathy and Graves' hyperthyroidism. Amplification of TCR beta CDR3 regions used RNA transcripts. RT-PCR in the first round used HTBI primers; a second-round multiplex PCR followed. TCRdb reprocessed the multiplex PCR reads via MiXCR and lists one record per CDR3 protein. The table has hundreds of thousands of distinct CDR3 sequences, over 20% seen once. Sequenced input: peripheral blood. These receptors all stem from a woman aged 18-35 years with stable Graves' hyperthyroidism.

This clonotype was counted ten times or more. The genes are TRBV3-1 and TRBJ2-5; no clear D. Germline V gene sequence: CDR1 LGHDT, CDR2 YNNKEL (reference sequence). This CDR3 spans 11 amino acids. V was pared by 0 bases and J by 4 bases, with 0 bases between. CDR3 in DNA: TGTGCCAGCAGCCAAGAAGAGACCCAGTACTTC. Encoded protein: CASSQEETQYF.

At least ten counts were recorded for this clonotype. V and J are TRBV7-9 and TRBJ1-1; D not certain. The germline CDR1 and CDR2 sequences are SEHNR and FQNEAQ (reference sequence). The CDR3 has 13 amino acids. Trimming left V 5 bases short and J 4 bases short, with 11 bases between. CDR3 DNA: TGTGCCAGCAGCCCGAGAGTAGGCACTGAAGCTTTCTTT. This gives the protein CASSPRVGTEAFF. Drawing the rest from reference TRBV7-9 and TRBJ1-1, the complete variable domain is DTGVSQNPRHKITKRGQNVTFRCDPISEHNRLYWYRQTLGQGPEFLTYFQNEAQLEKSRLLSDRFSAERPKGSFSTLEIQRTEQGDSAMYLCASSPRVGTEAFFGQGTRLTVV.

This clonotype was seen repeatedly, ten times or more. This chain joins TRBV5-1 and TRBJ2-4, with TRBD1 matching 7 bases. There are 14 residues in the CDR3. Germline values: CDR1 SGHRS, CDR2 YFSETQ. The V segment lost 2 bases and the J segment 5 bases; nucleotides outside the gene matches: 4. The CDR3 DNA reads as TGCGCCAGCAGCTTCGGGACAGACGAAAACATTCAGTACTTC. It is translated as CASSFGTDENIQYF. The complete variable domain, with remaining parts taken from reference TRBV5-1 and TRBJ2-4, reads KAGVTQTPRYLIKTRGQQVTLSCSPISGHRSVSWYQQTPGQGLQFLFEYFSETQRNKGNFPGRFSGRQFSNSRSEMNVSTLELGDSALYLCASSFGTDENIQYFGAGTRLSVL.

The CDR3 region has the DNA TGCAGTGCTAGAGCGGGATGGGGACAGGGACGGACTAGCGGGGCCTCCTACGAGCAGTACTTC. It yields the protein CSARAGWGQGRTSGASYEQYF. The chain carries TRBV20-1 and TRBJ2-7; TRBD2 agrees at 12 bases. This CDR3 is 21 amino acids long. V shed 1 base, J shed 0 bases, and the junction held 19 bases outside the gene matches. CDR1 and CDR2 (germline): DFQATT, SNEGSKA (reference sequence).

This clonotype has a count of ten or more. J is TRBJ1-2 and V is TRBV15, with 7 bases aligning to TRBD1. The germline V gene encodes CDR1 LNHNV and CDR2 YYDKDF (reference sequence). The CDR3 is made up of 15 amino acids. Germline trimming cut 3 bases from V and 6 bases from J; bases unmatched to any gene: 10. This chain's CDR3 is CATSRGKQGRHGYTF. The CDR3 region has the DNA TGTGCCACCAGCAGGGGAAAACAGGGGAGGCATGGCTACACCTTC. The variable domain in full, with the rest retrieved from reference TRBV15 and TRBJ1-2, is DAMVIQNPRYQVTQFGKPVTLSCSQTLNHNVMYWYQQKSSQAPKLLFHYYDKDFNNEADTPDNFQSRRPNTSFCFLDIRSPGLGDTAMYLCATSRGKQGRHGYTFGSGTRLTVV.

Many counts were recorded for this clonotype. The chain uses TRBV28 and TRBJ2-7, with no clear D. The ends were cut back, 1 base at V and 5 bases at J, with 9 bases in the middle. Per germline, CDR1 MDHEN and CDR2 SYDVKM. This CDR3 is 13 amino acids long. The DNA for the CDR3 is TGTGCCAGCAGTTTATATGGCATAGACGAGCAGTACTTC. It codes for CASSLYGIDEQYF.

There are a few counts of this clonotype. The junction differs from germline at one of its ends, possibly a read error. The CDR3 here is CASSLAGWGPPHF. The CDR3 DNA follows: TGTGCCAGCAGCTTAGCAGGCTGGGGACCCCCCCACTTT. V is TRBV13 and J is TRBJ1-6; perhaps TRBD1 as D (5 bases). Germline CDR1 and CDR2: PRHDT and FYEKMQ (reference sequence). The CDR3 has 13 residues.

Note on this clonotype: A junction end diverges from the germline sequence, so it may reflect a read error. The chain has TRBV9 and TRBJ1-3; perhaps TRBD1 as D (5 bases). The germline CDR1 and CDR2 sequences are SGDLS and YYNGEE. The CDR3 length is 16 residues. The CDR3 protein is CAGSVEAGQTGNTIYF. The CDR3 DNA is TGTGCCGGCAGCGTAGAGGCCGGACAAACTGGAAACACCATATATTTT.

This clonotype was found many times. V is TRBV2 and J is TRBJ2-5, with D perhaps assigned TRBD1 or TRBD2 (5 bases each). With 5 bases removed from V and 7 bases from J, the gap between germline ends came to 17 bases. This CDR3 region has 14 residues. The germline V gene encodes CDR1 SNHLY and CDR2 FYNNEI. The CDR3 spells CASSQGTSWGTQYF. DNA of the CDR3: TGTGCCAGCAGTCAAGGGACCAGCTGGGGGACCCAGTACTTC.

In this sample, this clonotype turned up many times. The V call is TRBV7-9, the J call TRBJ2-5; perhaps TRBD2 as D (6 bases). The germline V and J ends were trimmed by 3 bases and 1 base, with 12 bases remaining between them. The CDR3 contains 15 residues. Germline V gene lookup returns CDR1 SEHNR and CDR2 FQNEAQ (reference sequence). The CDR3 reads CASSFDRDFQETQYF. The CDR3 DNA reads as TGTGCCAGCAGCTTCGACCGGGACTTCCAAGAGACCCAGTACTTC.

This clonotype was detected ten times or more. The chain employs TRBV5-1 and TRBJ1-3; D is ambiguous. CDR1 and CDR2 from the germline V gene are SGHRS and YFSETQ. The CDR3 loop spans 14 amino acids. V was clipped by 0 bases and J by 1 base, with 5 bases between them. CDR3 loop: CASSLAGSGNTIYF. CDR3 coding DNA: TGCGCCAGCAGCTTGGCGGGATCTGGAAACACCATATATTTT.

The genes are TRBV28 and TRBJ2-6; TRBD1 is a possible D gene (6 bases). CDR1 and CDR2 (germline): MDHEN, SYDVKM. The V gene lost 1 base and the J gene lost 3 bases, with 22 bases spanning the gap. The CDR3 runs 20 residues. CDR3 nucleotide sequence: TGTGCCAGCAGTTTATTAATTACTGGCAGGGGATCTTTTGGGGCCAACGTCCTGACTTTC. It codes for CASSLLITGRGSFGANVLTF.

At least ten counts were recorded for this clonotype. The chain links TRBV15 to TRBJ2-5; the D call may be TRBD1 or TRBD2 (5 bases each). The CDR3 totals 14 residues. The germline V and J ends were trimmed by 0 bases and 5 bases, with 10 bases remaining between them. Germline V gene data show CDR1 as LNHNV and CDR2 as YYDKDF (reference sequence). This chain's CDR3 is CATSRDQGEETQYF. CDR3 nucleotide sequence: TGTGCCACCAGCAGAGATCAAGGGGAGGAGACCCAGTACTTC. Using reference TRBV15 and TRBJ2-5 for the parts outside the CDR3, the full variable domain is DAMVIQNPRYQVTQFGKPVTLSCSQTLNHNVMYWYQQKSSQAPKLLFHYYDKDFNNEADTPDNFQSRRPNTSFCFLDIRSPGLGDTAMYLCATSRDQGEETQYFGPGTRLLVL.

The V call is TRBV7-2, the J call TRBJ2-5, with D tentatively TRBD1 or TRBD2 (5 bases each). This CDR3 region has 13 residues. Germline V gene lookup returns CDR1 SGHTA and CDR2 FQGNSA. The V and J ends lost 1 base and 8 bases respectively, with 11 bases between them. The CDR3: CASSLDIRDTQYF. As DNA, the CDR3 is TGTGCCAGCAGCTTAGACATAAGGGACACCCAGTACTTC.

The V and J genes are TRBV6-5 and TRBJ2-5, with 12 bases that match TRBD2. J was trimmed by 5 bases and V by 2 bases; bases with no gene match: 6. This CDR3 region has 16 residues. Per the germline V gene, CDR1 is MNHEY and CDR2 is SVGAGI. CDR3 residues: CASSYGTSGRLETQYF. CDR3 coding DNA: TGTGCCAGCAGTTACGGGACTAGCGGGCGTCTCGAGACCCAGTACTTC.

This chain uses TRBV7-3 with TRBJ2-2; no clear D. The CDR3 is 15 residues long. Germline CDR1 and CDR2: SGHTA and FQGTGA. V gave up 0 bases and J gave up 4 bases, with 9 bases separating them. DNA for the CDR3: TGTGCCAGCAGCTTAACTAGGGATGGCACCGGGGAGCTGTTTTTT. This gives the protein CASSLTRDGTGELFF.

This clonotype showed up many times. The CDR3 reads CASSHLAENTGELFF. The CDR3 nucleotides are TGTGCCAGCAGCCATTTAGCGGAGAACACCGGGGAGCTGTTTTTT. The chain links TRBV3-1 to TRBJ2-2, with D perhaps TRBD2 (6 bases). Looked up from germline, CDR1 is LGHDT and CDR2 is YNNKEL (reference sequence). The V end was cut by 3 bases, the J end by 1 base, with 9 bases between. CDR3 size: 15 residues. The entire variable domain, with the rest obtained from reference TRBV3-1 and TRBJ2-2, is as follows: DTAVSQTPKYLVTQMGNDKSIKCEQNLGHDTMYWYKQDSKKFLKIMFSYNNKELIINETVPNRFSPKSPDKAHLNLHINSLELGDSAVYFCASSHLAENTGELFFGEGSRLTVL.

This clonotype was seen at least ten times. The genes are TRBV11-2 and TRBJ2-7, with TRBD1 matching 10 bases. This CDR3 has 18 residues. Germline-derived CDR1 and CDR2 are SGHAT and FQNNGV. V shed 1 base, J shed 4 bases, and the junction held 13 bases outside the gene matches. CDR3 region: CASSLGALGQGLKYEQYF. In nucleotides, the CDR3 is TGTGCCAGCAGCTTAGGGGCCCTGGGACAGGGGTTAAAATACGAGCAGTACTTC.

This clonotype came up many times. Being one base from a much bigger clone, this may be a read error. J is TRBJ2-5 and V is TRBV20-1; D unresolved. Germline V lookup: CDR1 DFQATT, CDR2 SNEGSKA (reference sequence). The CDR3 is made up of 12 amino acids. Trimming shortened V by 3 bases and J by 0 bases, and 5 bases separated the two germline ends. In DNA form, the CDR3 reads TGCAGTGCTAGGGCCTACCAAGAGACCCAGTACTTC. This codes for CSARAYQETQYF.

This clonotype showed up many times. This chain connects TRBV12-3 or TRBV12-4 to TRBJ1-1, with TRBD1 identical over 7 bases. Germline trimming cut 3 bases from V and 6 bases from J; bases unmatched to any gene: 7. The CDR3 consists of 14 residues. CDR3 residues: CASSFQGGNAEAFF. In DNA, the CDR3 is TGTGCCAGCAGTTTTCAAGGGGGCAACGCTGAAGCTTTCTTT.